A single sample is the source of the 5 T cell receptor beta chains below, sequenced in a study of T cell responses to AZD1222 COVID-19 vaccine. This table comes from immunoSEQ multiplex PCR, and its TCRdb copy is limited to in-frame clones, with some not included. The data contain around 100,000 clones, approximately 89% of them singletons. The source was peripheral blood, collected on day 0 of AZD1222 vaccination. The receptors come from an adult in good health.

The chain joins TRBV18 to TRBJ1-6; no clear D gene. Germline V lookup: CDR1 KGHSH, CDR2 LQKENI. The V end was cut by 3 bases, the J end by 8 bases, with 11 bases between. The CDR3 runs 14 residues. The CDR3 DNA is TGTGCCAGCTCACCGCGAAGGGTTGATTCACCCCTCCACTTT. Translated: CASSPRRVDSPLHF.

The chain recombines TRBV27 with TRBJ2-7, with D perhaps TRBD1 or TRBD2 (6 bases each). Germline-derived CDR1 and CDR2 are MNHEY and SMNVEV (reference sequence). The CDR3 extends over 16 amino acids. The V end was cut by 5 bases, the J end by 4 bases, with 21 bases between. For the CDR3, the DNA is TGTGCCAGCAGTCCTCTGGGGGCCACGCGGGGATACGAGCAGTACTTC. Amino acid sequence: CASSPLGATRGYEQYF.

This chain joins TRBV5-6 and TRBJ1-6; D is ambiguous. In germline, CDR1 is SGHDT, CDR2 YYEEEE. The length of the CDR3 is 14 residues. Trimming pared 4 bases from V and 9 bases from J, leaving 14 bases between. DNA of the CDR3: TGTGCCAGCAGCCTGGGTGGGATTGGTTCACCCCTCCACTTT. This sequence encodes CASSLGGIGSPLHF.

The V call is TRBV6-4, the J call TRBJ1-5; D remains unclear. With 2 bases removed from V and 5 bases from J, the gap between germline ends came to 7 bases. Germline CDR1 MRHNA, CDR2 SNTAGT. This CDR3 has 13 residues. CDR3 residues: CASSDDPYQPQHF. CDR3 in DNA: TGTGCCAGCAGTGACGACCCCTATCAGCCCCAGCATTTT.

This clone was seen a handful of times. This chain uses TRBV6-1 with TRBJ1-6; D possibly corresponds to TRBD1 (5 bases). CDR1 and CDR2 from the germline V gene are MNHNS and SASEGT. There are 17 residues in the CDR3. V dropped 3 bases and J dropped 0 bases, with 12 bases sitting between them. CDR3 loop: CASSEGRRSSYNSPLHF. CDR3 DNA: TGTGCCAGCAGTGAGGGACGTCGCAGCTCCTATAATTCACCCCTCCACTTT.